What follows describes a single T cell receptor (beta chain). TCRdb's table, derived via immunoSEQ multiplex PCR, lists solely in-frame clones and lacks some. The table records tens of thousands of clones, roughly 90% of them present only once. Patients of the Seattle cohort, enrolled during active infection, were followed longitudinally. The entry originates in a study of blood T cell repertoires in COVID-19. About the study: Nucleic acid was either cDNA or gDNA, and it came from T cells, B-cell-depleted T cells, or PBMCs.

Germline V lookup: CDR1 SGHNT, CDR2 YYREEE (reference sequence). The CDR3 runs 13 residues. The germline V and J ends were trimmed by 1 base and 1 base, with 6 bases remaining between them. Sequencing was carried out using peripheral blood. The chain carries TRBV5-4 and TRBJ2-7; tentatively, D is TRBD2 (6 bases). This receptor was obtained from a man in his fifties or sixties with COVID-19, enrolled during active disease. CDR3: CASSLRESYEQYF. The DNA for the CDR3 is TGTGCCAGCAGCTTGCGGGAGTCCTACGAGCAGTACTTC.